This T cell receptor beta chain was captured in a study of CD8+CD57+ T cells in acquired aplastic anemia. Study-wide results and limits: Nearly 30 CD8+ CDR3 sequences were shared between patients and controls. The study found no significant CD8+ Simpson's diversity difference between patients and controls.

CDR3 and TCR beta VDJ profiling relied on a genomic DNA template. TCRdb re-analysed the reads in MiXCR, keeping a single row per CDR3 protein. This sample carries 220,000 or so distinct CDR3 sequences, roughly 60% of them seen once, and the ten largest clones take around 50%. Remarks on this clonotype: Its antigen is as yet unknown. This may arise from a read error, as a much more abundant clone is one base away.

V was trimmed by 5 bases and J by 0 bases, leaving 11 bases between them. CDR1 and CDR2 (germline): MNHEY, SVGAGI. CDR3 length equals 15 residues. For sequencing, patients were chosen who had shown expansion of CD8+CD57+ cells by flow cytometry. All patients were therapy-naive when blood was sampled. The chain joins TRBV6-5 to TRBJ2-4; the D is unclear. The specimen was sorted CD4+, CD8+, or CD8+CD57+ T cells (not recorded which) from PBMCs. The clonotype originates from a human donor with aplastic anemia. The CDR3, as DNA: TGTGCCAGCAGTCCTCACGACTCAGCCAAAAACATTCAGTACTTC. This encodes CASSPHDSAKNIQYF.